A selection of T cell receptor beta chains follows, all from one sample in a study of cytomegalovirus exposure and HLA in healthy donors. Sequenced by immunoSEQ multiplex PCR; TCRdb stores in-frame clones only, minus some. The sample contains around 210,000 clones, around four fifths of which appear only once. Source material: PBMCs. The receptors shown here come from a boy between 10 and 17 years old in good health and CMV-seronegative. The CDR3 runs from the conserved cysteine through the conserved F or W. A D gene is named only where the DNA matches it firmly. Not every row has a clone size; where given, it reads once, few, many or a size class.

V gene,D gene,clone size,J gene,CDR3 protein,CDR3 DNA
TRBV30,TRBD1,-,TRBJ1-5,CAWSPTGIQPQHF,TGTGCCTGGAGCCCGACAGGGATTCAGCCCCAGCATTTT
TRBV5-1,-,once,TRBJ1-1,CASSLNGDTEAFF,TGCGCCAGCAGCTTAAACGGGGACACTGAAGCTTTCTTT
TRBV30,-,-,TRBJ1-5,CAWGGGGLGWNQPQHF,TGTGCCTGGGGAGGCGGGGGCTTAGGTTGGAATCAGCCCCAGCATTTT
TRBV9,TRBD2,-,TRBJ2-1,CASSGGLAGSLWNEQFF,TGTGCCAGCAGCGGCGGACTAGCGGGGTCCCTCTGGAATGAGCAGTTCTTC
TRBV4-1,TRBD1,once,TRBJ2-7,CASSQVTGEYEQYF,TGCGCCAGCAGCCAAGTTACAGGGGAATACGAGCAGTACTTC
TRBV5-1,TRBD1,-,TRBJ1-1,CASSLARQGFLNTEAFF,TGCGCCAGCAGCTTGGCGAGACAGGGTTTTCTGAACACTGAAGCTTTCTTT
TRBV19,TRBD1,-,TRBJ1-4,CASTTDRAGEKLFF,TGTGCCAGTACGACGGACAGGGCTGGTGAAAAACTGTTTTTT
TRBV5-6,-,-,TRBJ2-7,CASSSEPGLSYEQYF,TGTGCCAGCAGCTCGGAACCAGGCCTCTCCTACGAGCAGTACTTC
TRBV7-3,TRBD1,-,TRBJ2-7,CASSFGQVPSYEQYF,TGTGCCAGCAGCTTCGGACAGGTCCCCTCCTACGAGCAGTACTTC
TRBV11-2,-,-,TRBJ1-2,CASSLSVMGGYTF,TGTGCCAGCAGCTTAAGTGTAATGGGCGGCTACACCTTC
TRBV6-1,-,-,TRBJ1-3,CASSERRGRVVGNTIYF,TGTGCCAGCAGTGAACGGAGGGGGAGGGTAGTTGGAAACACCATATATTTT
TRBV10-1,TRBD2,-,TRBJ2-7,CASSESGLAGSYEQYF,TGCGCCAGCAGTGAGTCGGGACTAGCTGGTTCCTACGAGCAGTACTTC
TRBV27,-,-,TRBJ1-1,CASSFRMGPAEAFF,TGTGCCAGCAGTTTTCGCATGGGGCCGGCTGAAGCTTTCTTT
TRBV10-3,-,-,TRBJ1-2,CAISQGIENYGYTF,TGTGCCATCAGTCAGGGGATAGAGAACTATGGCTACACCTTC
TRBV10-1,-,-,TRBJ1-2,CASSEGVEGYGYTF,TGCGCCAGCAGTGAGGGAGTTGAGGGCTATGGCTACACCTTC
TRBV18,TRBD1,-,TRBJ2-3,CASSPGGQPTDTQYF,TGTGCCAGCTCACCAGGGGGACAGCCCACAGATACGCAGTATTTT
TRBV4-1,TRBD2,-,TRBJ2-7,CASRGGTSGSYEQYF,TGCGCCAGCAGGGGGGGGACTAGCGGGAGCTACGAGCAGTACTTC
TRBV29-1,TRBD1,-,TRBJ1-1,CSVGYRGGAEAFF,TGCAGCGTTGGCTACAGGGGAGGAGCTGAAGCTTTCTTT
TRBV5-5,-,-,TRBJ2-2,CASSLVAVNTGELFF,TGTGCCAGCAGCTTGGTGGCAGTGAACACCGGGGAGCTGTTTTTT
TRBV5-4,-,once,TRBJ2-1,CASSRLWESSYNEQFF,TGTGCCAGCAGTCGTCTCTGGGAGAGCTCCTACAATGAGCAGTTCTTC
TRBV7-8,TRBD2,-,TRBJ2-5,CASSLNGRVQETQYF,TGTGCCAGCAGCTTAAACGGGAGGGTACAAGAGACCCAGTACTTC
TRBV7-6,-,-,TRBJ2-7,CASSPSLQGPKQYF,TGTGCCAGCAGCCCGAGTCTACAGGGCCCCAAGCAGTACTTC
TRBV10-3,TRBD2,-,TRBJ2-5,CAISSGTSGGETQYF,TGTGCCATCAGTAGCGGGACTAGCGGGGGAGAGACCCAGTACTTC
TRBV9,-,-,TRBJ2-7,CASSVVSKGGEQYF,TGTGCCAGCAGCGTAGTGAGCAAAGGCGGCGAGCAGTACTTC
TRBV6-1,-,-,TRBJ1-1,CASSANQGYTEAFF,TGTGCCAGCAGTGCAAATCAGGGTTACACTGAAGCTTTCTTT
TRBV5-4,-,-,TRBJ2-7,CASSPGQTYEQYF,TGTGCCAGCAGCCCAGGACAGACCTACGAGCAGTACTTC
TRBV5-4,-,-,TRBJ2-7,CASSLNRLGHYEQYF,TGTGCCAGCAGCTTGAATCGATTGGGGCACTACGAGCAGTACTTC
TRBV7-3,TRBD2,-,TRBJ2-5,CASSLAGGLQETQYF,TGTGCCAGCAGCTTGGCGGGGGGCCTCCAAGAGACCCAGTACTTC
TRBV19,-,-,TRBJ1-1,CAGKHRDDTEAFF,TGTGCCGGTAAACACAGGGACGACACTGAAGCTTTCTTT
TRBV7-9,TRBD2,-,TRBJ2-2,CASSQPAGTPKGTVFF,TGTGCCAGCAGCCAACCAGCGGGAACCCCGAAGGGGACGGTGTTTTTT
TRBV5-6,TRBD2,few,TRBJ2-3,CASSLGTSGGGAQYF,TGTGCCAGCAGCTTGGGGACTAGCGGGGGGGGCGCGCAGTATTTT
TRBV4-1,-,-,TRBJ1-2,CASSQDLRGYGYTF,TGCGCCAGCAGCCAAGATCTGAGGGGGTATGGCTACACCTTC
TRBV15,-,-,TRBJ2-5,CATSRDEETQYF,TGTGCCACCAGCAGAGATGAGGAGACCCAGTACTTC
TRBV27,TRBD1,-,TRBJ1-2,CASSLLGTDTYGYTF,TGTGCCAGCAGTTTATTAGGGACAGACACCTATGGCTACACCTTC
TRBV4-3,-,-,TRBJ1-1,CASSQGRMNTEAFF,TGCGCCAGCAGCCAAGGGCGGATGAACACTGAAGCTTTCTTT
TRBV7-8,TRBD1,-,TRBJ1-3,CATTVGTGGASGNTIYF,TGTGCCACCACTGTGGGGACAGGGGGCGCATCGGGAAACACCATATATTTT
TRBV19,-,-,TRBJ1-5,CASSIASGGNQPQHF,TGTGCCAGTAGTATCGCAAGCGGGGGCAATCAGCCCCAGCATTTT
TRBV11-3,TRBD2,-,TRBJ2-7,CASSFDVAGGGEQYF,TGTGCCAGCAGCTTCGACGTAGCGGGGGGAGGCGAGCAGTACTTC
TRBV2,TRBD2,-,TRBJ2-1,CASSTSVSSYNEQFF,TGTGCCAGCAGTACTAGCGTTAGCTCCTACAATGAGCAGTTCTTC
TRBV27,TRBD1,-,TRBJ1-2,CASRSTGDYGYTF,TGTGCCAGCCGATCGACAGGGGACTATGGCTACACCTTC
TRBV7-6,TRBD2,-,TRBJ2-2,CASSRVGTSGRAGPGELFF,TGTGCCAGCAGCCGTGTCGGGACTAGCGGGAGGGCCGGTCCCGGGGAGCTGTTTTTT
TRBV5-1,TRBD1,-,TRBJ2-1,CASSPFGTGYNEQFF,TGCGCCAGCAGCCCCTTCGGGACAGGGTACAATGAGCAGTTCTTC
TRBV29-1,TRBD1,once,TRBJ1-2,CSVEQGQGVGGYTF,TGCAGCGTTGAACAGGGACAGGGGGTGGGTGGCTACACCTTC
TRBV11-2,-,-,TRBJ2-7,CASSLGGRSNEQYF,TGTGCCAGCAGCTTAGGAGGGAGGTCCAACGAGCAGTACTTC
TRBV6-1,-,-,TRBJ2-5,CASTQFRGLETQYF,TGTGCCAGCACCCAATTCAGGGGATTGGAGACCCAGTACTTC
TRBV10-3,TRBD1,-,TRBJ1-4,CAISPGQRATNEKLFF,TGTGCCATCAGTCCGGGACAGCGGGCAACTAATGAAAAACTGTTTTTT
TRBV7-9,TRBD1,-,TRBJ2-7,CASSLDSGGYEQYF,TGTGCCAGCAGCTTAGATTCAGGGGGCTACGAGCAGTACTTC
TRBV10-3,TRBD2,-,TRBJ2-5,CAISDPGLAGRETQYF,TGTGCCATCAGTGACCCGGGACTAGCGGGACGAGAGACCCAGTACTTC
TRBV19,TRBD1,-,TRBJ2-7,CASSIVGGSSYEQYF,TGTGCCAGTAGTATAGTAGGGGGCAGCTCCTACGAGCAGTACTTC
TRBV19,TRBD2,-,TRBJ2-5,CASSMETSGGETQYF,TGTGCCAGTAGTATGGAAACTAGCGGGGGGGAGACCCAGTACTTC
TRBV29-1,-,-,TRBJ1-3,CSVAVSGNTIYF,TGCAGCGTTGCCGTCTCTGGAAACACCATATATTTT
TRBV5-5,-,-,TRBJ1-5,CASSLGGGPDQPQHF,TGTGCCAGCAGCTTGGGAGGGGGTCCGGATCAGCCCCAGCATTTT
TRBV6-1,TRBD2,once,TRBJ2-2,CASSEVLAGGWITGELFF,TGTGCCAGCAGTGAAGTCCTAGCGGGAGGGTGGATAACCGGGGAGCTGTTTTTT
TRBV19,-,-,TRBJ2-2,CASSILNTGELFF,TGTGCCAGTAGTATCCTCAACACCGGGGAGCTGTTTTTT
TRBV25-1,TRBD1,-,TRBJ2-5,CASSQGGTGGGETQYF,TGTGCCAGCAGCCAGGGCGGGACAGGGGGAGGGGAGACCCAGTACTTC
TRBV6-5,-,-,TRBJ2-7,CASSPDRTSIYEQYF,TGTGCCAGCAGTCCCGACAGGACCTCGATCTACGAGCAGTACTTC